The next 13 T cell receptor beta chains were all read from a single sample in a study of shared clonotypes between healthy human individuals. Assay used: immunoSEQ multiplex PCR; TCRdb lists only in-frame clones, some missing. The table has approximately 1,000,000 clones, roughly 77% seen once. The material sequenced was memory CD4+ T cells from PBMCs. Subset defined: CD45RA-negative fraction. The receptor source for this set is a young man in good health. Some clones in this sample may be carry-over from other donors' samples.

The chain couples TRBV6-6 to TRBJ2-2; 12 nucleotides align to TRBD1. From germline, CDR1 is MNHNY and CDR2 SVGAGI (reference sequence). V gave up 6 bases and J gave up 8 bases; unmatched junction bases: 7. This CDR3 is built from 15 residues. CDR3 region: CASRTGTGGEGELFF. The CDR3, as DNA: TGTGCCAGCAGAACCGGGACAGGGGGCGAGGGGGAGCTGTTTTTT.

The CDR3 region is CASSPPSRREGYNEQFF. CDR3 in DNA: TGTGCCAGCTCACCCCCTTCGCGGCGGGAGGGATACAATGAGCAGTTCTTC. The chain has TRBV18 and TRBJ2-1; the match to TRBD2 covers 9 bases. Germline V gene sequence: CDR1 KGHSH, CDR2 LQKENI. The CDR3 covers 17 residues. V was clipped by 3 bases and J by 4 bases; unmatched bases: 10.

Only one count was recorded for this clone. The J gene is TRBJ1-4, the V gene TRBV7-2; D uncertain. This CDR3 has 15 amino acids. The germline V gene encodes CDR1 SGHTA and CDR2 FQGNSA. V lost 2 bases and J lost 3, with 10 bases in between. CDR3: CASSLFVEANEKLFF. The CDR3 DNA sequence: TGTGCCAGCAGCTTATTCGTGGAGGCTAATGAAAAACTGTTTTTT.

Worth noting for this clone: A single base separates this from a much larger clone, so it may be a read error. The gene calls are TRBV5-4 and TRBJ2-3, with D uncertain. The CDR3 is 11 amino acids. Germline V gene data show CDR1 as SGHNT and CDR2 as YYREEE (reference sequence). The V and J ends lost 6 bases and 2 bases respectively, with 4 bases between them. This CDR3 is CASTYTDTQYF. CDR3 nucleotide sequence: TGTGCCAGCACCTACACAGATACGCAGTATTTT.

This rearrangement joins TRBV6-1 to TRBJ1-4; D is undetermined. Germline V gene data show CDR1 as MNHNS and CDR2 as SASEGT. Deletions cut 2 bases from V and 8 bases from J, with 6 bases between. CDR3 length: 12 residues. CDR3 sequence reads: CASSEYDEKLFF. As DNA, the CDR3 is TGTGCCAGCAGTGAATACGACGAAAAACTGTTTTTT.

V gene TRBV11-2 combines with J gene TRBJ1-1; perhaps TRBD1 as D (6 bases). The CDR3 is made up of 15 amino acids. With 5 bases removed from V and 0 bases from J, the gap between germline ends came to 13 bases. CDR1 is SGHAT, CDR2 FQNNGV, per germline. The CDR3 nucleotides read TGTGCCAGCAGCGACCGGGGGGGCGTGAACACTGAAGCTTTCTTT. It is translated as CASSDRGGVNTEAFF. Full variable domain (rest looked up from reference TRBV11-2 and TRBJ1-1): EAGVAQSPRYKIIEKRQSVAFWCNPISGHATLYWYQQILGQGPKLLIQFQNNGVVDDSQLPKDRFSAERLKGVDSTLKIQPAKLEDSAVYLCASSDRGGVNTEAFFGQGTRLTVV.

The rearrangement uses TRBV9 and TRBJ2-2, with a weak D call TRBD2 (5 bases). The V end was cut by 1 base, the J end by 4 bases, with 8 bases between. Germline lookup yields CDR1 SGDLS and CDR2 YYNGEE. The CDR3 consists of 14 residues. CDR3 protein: CASSVRGTTGELFF. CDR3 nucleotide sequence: TGTGCCAGCAGCGTACGGGGTACCACCGGGGAGCTGTTTTTT.

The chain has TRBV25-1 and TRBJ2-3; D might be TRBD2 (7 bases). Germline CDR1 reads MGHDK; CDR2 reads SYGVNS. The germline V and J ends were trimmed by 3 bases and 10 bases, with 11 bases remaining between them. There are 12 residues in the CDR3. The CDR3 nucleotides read TGTGCCAGCAGTGAGGGGGGGGCCGCGCAGTATTTT. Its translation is CASSEGGAAQYF.

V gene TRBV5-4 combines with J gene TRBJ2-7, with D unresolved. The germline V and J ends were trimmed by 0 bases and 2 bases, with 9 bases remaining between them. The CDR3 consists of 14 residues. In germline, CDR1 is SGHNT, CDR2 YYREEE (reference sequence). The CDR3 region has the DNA TGTGCCAGCAGCTTGGTGGTCTCCACCTACGAGCAGTACTTC. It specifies CASSLVVSTYEQYF.

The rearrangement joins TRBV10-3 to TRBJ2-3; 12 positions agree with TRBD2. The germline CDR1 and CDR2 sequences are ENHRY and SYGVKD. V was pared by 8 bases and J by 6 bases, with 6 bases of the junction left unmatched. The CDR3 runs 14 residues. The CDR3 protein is CAIQTSGSVDTQYF. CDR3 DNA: TGTGCCATCCAGACTAGCGGGAGTGTGGATACGCAGTATTTT.

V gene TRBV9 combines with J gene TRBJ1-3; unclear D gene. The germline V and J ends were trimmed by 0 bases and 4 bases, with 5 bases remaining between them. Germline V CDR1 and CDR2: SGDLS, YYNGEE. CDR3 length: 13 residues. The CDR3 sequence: CASSVGYGNTIYF. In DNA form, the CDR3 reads TGTGCCAGCAGCGTAGGGTACGGAAACACCATATATTTT.

CDR3: CASSQPGTGGYEQYF. In DNA form, the CDR3 reads TGTGCCAGCAGTCAGCCCGGGACAGGGGGATACGAGCAGTACTTC. The chain is built from TRBV28 and TRBJ2-7; 11 bases fit TRBD1. CDR3 length: 15 amino acids. Germline values: CDR1 MDHEN, CDR2 SYDVKM. V was clipped by 5 bases and J by 4 bases; unmatched bases: 7.

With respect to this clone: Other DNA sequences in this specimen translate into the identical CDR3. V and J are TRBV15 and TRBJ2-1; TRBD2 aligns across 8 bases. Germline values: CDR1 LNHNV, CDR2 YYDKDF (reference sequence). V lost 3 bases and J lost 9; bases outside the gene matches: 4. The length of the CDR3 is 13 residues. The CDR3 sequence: CATSRGSGSEQFF. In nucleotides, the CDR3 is TGTGCCACCAGCAGGGGAAGCGGGAGTGAGCAGTTCTTC.